This T cell receptor (beta chain) was sequenced in a study of CD8+ T cells in alopecia areata. Study-wide results and limits: Normal-skin resident alphabeta T cells also appear among scalp sample sequences.

Sequencing used cDNA as its template, made by extracting RNA and reverse transcribing it. Profiling relied on immunoSEQ multiplex PCR, and the TCRdb table lists in-frame clones only, not all of them. The sample yields 180,000 or so clones, about 66% seen once. Lesional scalp punch biopsies and peripheral blood were collected from alopecia areata patients. Germline assignment: CDR1 MNHNS and CDR2 SASEGT. V lost 0 bases and J 7 bases, leaving 15 bases between the germline ends. This CDR3 is built from 15 residues. Notes on this clone: As yet, its antigen is unknown.

The sample was CD8+ T cells sorted from blood, taken at week 0. This sequence was found in a human donor with alopecia areata. V is TRBV6-1 and J is TRBJ1-2; a possible D gene is TRBD1 (6 bases). Here the CDR3 DNA reads TGTGCCAGCAGTGAAGCGTCTTACGTCAGGGGTGGCTACACCTTC. The encoded protein is CASSEASYVRGGYTF.